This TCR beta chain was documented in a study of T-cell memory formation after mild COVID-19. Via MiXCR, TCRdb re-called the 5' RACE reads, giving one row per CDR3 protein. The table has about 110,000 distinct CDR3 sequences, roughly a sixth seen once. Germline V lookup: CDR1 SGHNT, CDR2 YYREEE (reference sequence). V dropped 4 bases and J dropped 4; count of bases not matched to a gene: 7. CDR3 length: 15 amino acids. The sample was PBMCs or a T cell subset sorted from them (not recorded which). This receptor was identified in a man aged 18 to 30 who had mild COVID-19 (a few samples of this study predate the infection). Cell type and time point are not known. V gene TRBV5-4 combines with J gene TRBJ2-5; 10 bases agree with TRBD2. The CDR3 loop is CASSPQRGGGETQYF. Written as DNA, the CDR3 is TGTGCCAGCAGCCCCCAGCGGGGGGGCGGAGAGACCCAGTACTTC.